This T cell receptor (beta chain) emerged from a study of T cells in tumors after PD-1 blockade. About the study: Mean per tumor sample: tens of thousands of templates (roughly 550-100,000), under 7,500 unique clonotypes.

This table comes from immunoSEQ multiplex PCR, and its TCRdb copy is limited to in-frame clones, with some not included. The sample contains 11,000 to 15,000 clones, 55% to 70% of which appear only once. Trimming at V came to 10 bases and at J to 4 bases, leaving 4 bases not matched to a gene. There are 13 residues in the CDR3. Germline assignment: CDR1 ENHRY and CDR2 SYGVKD. Treatment was either pembrolizumab 200 mg every 3 weeks or cemiplimab 350 mg every 2 weeks. Specimen: tumor tissue, collected after anti-PD-1 treatment. The V and J genes are TRBV10-3 and TRBJ2-6, with 7 bases that match TRBD2. The clonotype comes from a human donor with cutaneous squamous cell carcinoma. CDR3: CATREAGANVLTF. DNA of the CDR3: TGTGCCACCCGGGAGGCCGGGGCCAACGTCCTGACTTTC.